Sequencing of this TCR beta chain was carried out in a study of cytomegalovirus exposure and HLA in healthy donors. Study-wide background: A later analysis reported the 100 to 150 validation repertoires used the same platform as the approximately 700 first-cohort repertoires. Study-wide results and limits: Reportedly, diagnosis of cytomegalovirus status by the classifier showed high specificity and sensitivity.

V lost 3 bases to trimming and J lost 3 bases, with 11 bases between them. Germline CDR1 and CDR2: SGHTA and FQGNSA. The CDR3 runs 14 residues. The data were produced by immunoSEQ multiplex PCR, yet TCRdb's version contains in-frame clones alone and is incomplete. The sample contains about 70,000 clones, roughly 94% of which appear only once. As for this clone: Its antigen is undetermined.

The chain carries TRBV7-2 and TRBJ2-5; a possible D gene is TRBD1 (6 bases). The receptor comes from a woman between 18 and 29 years old in good health and CMV-seropositive. The source material was PBMCs. For the CDR3, the DNA is TGTGCCAGCAGCTTGAAGGCAGGGGAAGAGACCCAGTACTTC. Translated: CASSLKAGEETQYF.